This TCR beta chain appears in the sequencing data of a study of T cells in Graves' hyperthyroidism and ophthalmopathy. This clonotype was counted many times. Enrolled ophthalmopathy patients presented with a Clinical Activity Score of at least 3, a NOSPECS grade of at least 4, and disease duration under 3 months. An approximately 9.4 ml volume of fresh peripheral blood provided the PBMCs. Template material for amplifying TCR beta CDR3 regions consisted of RNA transcripts. The primer set for the first-round RT-PCR of the TCR CDR3 was HTBI. TCRdb re-analysed the multiplex PCR reads in MiXCR, keeping a single row per CDR3 protein. The repertoire holds a few hundred thousand distinct CDR3 sequences, with roughly 15% as singletons. The origin of this receptor is a woman in her thirties or forties with Graves' ophthalmopathy. The sequencing sample was made of blood.

The CDR3 bases are TGTGCCAGCAGTAGGAGCGGAAGGGGATACGAGCAGTACTTC. It specifies CASSRSGRGYEQYF. The chain employs TRBV2 and TRBJ2-7; D is possibly TRBD1 or TRBD2 (5 bases each). V lost 5 bases to trimming and J lost 4 bases, with 15 bases between them. The CDR3 sequence is 14 residues long. From germline, CDR1 is SNHLY and CDR2 FYNNEI. The entire variable domain, with the rest obtained from reference TRBV2 and TRBJ2-7, is as follows: EPEVTQTPSHQVTQMGQEVILRCVPISNHLYFYWYRQILGQKVEFLVSFYNNEISEKSEIFDDQFSVERPDGSNFTLKIRSTKLEDSAMYFCASSRSGRGYEQYFGPGTRLTVT.